These 21 T cell receptor beta chains were sequenced from one sample in a study of cytomegalovirus exposure and HLA in healthy donors. Primers: 60 Vbeta forward and 13 Jbeta reverse. Only in-frame clones appear in the TCRdb table, and some are missing; sequencing was by immunoSEQ multiplex PCR. Of fewer than 200,000 clones in the sample, approximately 84% were seen once. What was sequenced was PBMCs. These receptor sequences come from a man between 18 and 29 years old in good health and CMV-seropositive.

This clone was seen just once. V is TRBV9 and J is TRBJ2-3, with TRBD1 matching 9 bases. Trimming at V came to 0 bases and at J to 0 bases, leaving 8 bases not matched to a gene. The CDR3 has 18 residues. From germline, CDR1 is SGDLS and CDR2 YYNGEE. CDR3 DNA: TGTGCCAGCAGCGTAGGGACAGGGGTAACCCCTAGCACAGATACGCAGTATTTT. Protein sequence: CASSVGTGVTPSTDTQYF.

This chain links TRBV5-6 with TRBJ1-1, with D perhaps TRBD1 (5 bases). This CDR3 spans 15 amino acids. V was trimmed by 4 bases and J by 5 bases, leaving 18 bases between them. In germline, CDR1 is SGHDT, CDR2 YYEEEE. The CDR3 nucleotides are TGTGCCAGCAGCCAGCGAGCCGCGGGGGAAACTGAAGCTTTCTTT. Amino acids: CASSQRAAGETEAFF.

This sequence joins TRBV7-3 and TRBJ2-3; possible D gene TRBD2, 7 bases. CDR1 is SGHTA and CDR2 is FQGTGA in the germline V gene. The CDR3 contains 15 residues. V dropped 1 base and J dropped 4 bases, with 12 bases sitting between them. CDR3 protein: CASSLIGGGADTQYF. CDR3 in DNA: TGTGCCAGCAGCTTAATAGGGGGAGGGGCAGATACGCAGTATTTT. Full variable domain (rest looked up from reference TRBV7-3 and TRBJ2-3): GAGVSQTPSNKVTEKGKYVELRCDPISGHTALYWYRQSLGQGPEFLIYFQGTGAADDSGLPNDRFFAVRPEGSVSTLKIQRTERGDSAVYLCASSLIGGGADTQYFGPGTRLTVL.

This rearrangement joins TRBV18 to TRBJ1-4; no clear D. CDR1 is KGHSH, CDR2 LQKENI, per germline. There are 13 residues in the CDR3. V lost 6 bases to trimming and J lost 5 bases, with 10 bases between them. CDR3 in amino acids: CASSATGNEKLFF. CDR3 in DNA: TGTGCCAGCTCCGCGACGGGGAATGAAAAACTGTTTTTT.

The chain joins TRBV9 to TRBJ2-3; D is unclear. The CDR3 consists of 12 residues. Germline CDR1 reads SGDLS; CDR2 reads YYNGEE. Deletions cut 2 bases from V and 5 bases from J, with 6 bases between. The CDR3 loop is CASSVRGDTQYF. CDR3 in DNA: TGTGCCAGCAGCGTGCGAGGAGATACGCAGTATTTT.

The chain has TRBV5-5 and TRBJ1-1; D unclear. Trimming shortened V by 5 bases and J by 4 bases, and 12 bases separated the two germline ends. Germline V lookup: CDR1 SGHKS, CDR2 YYEKEE (reference sequence). This CDR3 has 13 residues. The CDR3 loop is CASREGRVTEAFF. The DNA of the CDR3 is TGTGCCAGCAGGGAAGGCCGGGTCACTGAAGCTTTCTTT. Full variable domain (missing parts from reference TRBV5-5 and TRBJ1-1): DAGVTQSPTHLIKTRGQQVTLRCSPISGHKSVSWYQQVLGQGPQFIFQYYEKEERGRGNFPDRFSARQFPNYSSELNVNALLLGDSALYLCASREGRVTEAFFGQGTRLTVV.

This chain uses TRBV7-9 with TRBJ2-2, with D possibly matching TRBD1 (5 bases). CDR1 is SEHNR and CDR2 is FQNEAQ in the germline V gene (reference sequence). Between the trimmed V and J ends, which lost 4 bases and 4 bases, there was a span of 13 bases. The CDR3 has 15 residues. The CDR3 region has the DNA TGTGCCAGCAGCTCCGGTGGGGCGGCCACCGGGGAGCTGTTTTTT. Amino acids: CASSSGGAATGELFF.

The J gene is TRBJ2-1, the V gene TRBV7-2; D is undetermined. This CDR3 spans 13 amino acids. In germline, CDR1 is SGHTA, CDR2 FQGNSA. Trimming removed 7 bases from V and 0 bases from J, with 7 bases in between. CDR3 coding DNA: TGTGCCAGCAACAGTAACTCCTACAATGAGCAGTTCTTC. It specifies CASNSNSYNEQFF.

In this sample, this clone turned up a few times. The chain carries TRBV6-4 and TRBJ1-5, with a weak D call TRBD1 (5 bases). Germline CDR1 reads MRHNA; CDR2 reads SNTAGT. The CDR3 consists of 13 residues. V was shortened by 4 bases and J by 3 bases, with 7 bases between the two germline ends. The CDR3: CASSGGDNQPQHF. The CDR3 DNA is TGTGCCAGCAGTGGGGGGGACAATCAGCCCCAGCATTTT.

This clone was seen a few times. This chain connects TRBV4-2 to TRBJ2-2, with TRBD2 matching 14 bases. The germline CDR1 and CDR2 sequences are LGHNA and YNFKEQ. V was clipped by 0 bases and J by 5 bases; unmatched bases: 5. The CDR3 has 18 amino acids. In nucleotides, the CDR3 is TGTGCCAGCAGCCAAGAAGGAGGACTAGCGGGGGGAACCGGGGAGCTGTTTTTT. Its protein product is CASSQEGGLAGGTGELFF.

The rearrangement uses TRBV7-9 and TRBJ1-2; TRBD1 matches 7 bases. Germline CDR1 SEHNR, CDR2 FQNEAQ (reference sequence). The V segment lost 0 bases and the J segment 5 bases; nucleotides outside the gene matches: 9. CDR3 length: 16 residues. DNA for the CDR3: TGTGCCAGCAGCTTAGCGATTTGGGAACAGGGGTATGGCTACACCTTC. Translating it yields CASSLAIWEQGYGYTF.

This clone was seen just once. The chain uses TRBV15 and TRBJ1-1; D possibly corresponds to TRBD1 (5 bases). Germline V gene lookup returns CDR1 LNHNV and CDR2 YYDKDF (reference sequence). This CDR3 spans 14 amino acids. With 1 base removed from V and 5 bases from J, the gap between germline ends came to 11 bases. The CDR3 DNA follows: TGTGCCACCAGCAGAGTTCAGGGCCAGACTGAAGCTTTCTTT. It encodes CATSRVQGQTEAFF.

The genes are TRBV15 and TRBJ1-2, with D unresolved. V was trimmed by 8 bases and J by 7 bases, leaving 17 bases between them. The CDR3 has 13 residues. Per germline, CDR1 LNHNV and CDR2 YYDKDF (reference sequence). CDR3 protein: CATPPHAWLGYTF. CDR3 nucleotides: TGTGCCACCCCGCCCCACGCCTGGCTTGGCTACACCTTC. The whole variable domain, filled in from reference TRBV15 and TRBJ1-2, reads DAMVIQNPRYQVTQFGKPVTLSCSQTLNHNVMYWYQQKSSQAPKLLFHYYDKDFNNEADTPDNFQSRRPNTSFCFLDIRSPGLGDTAMYLCATPPHAWLGYTFGSGTRLTVV.

The CDR3 bases are TGTGCCAGCAGCTTATTAGTTGGCACTGAAGCTTTCTTT. Translated: CASSLLVGTEAFF. V is TRBV7-9 and J is TRBJ1-1; no firm D call. The length of the CDR3 is 13 residues. V gave up 2 bases and J gave up 4 bases, with 8 bases separating them. Germline V gene sequence: CDR1 SEHNR, CDR2 FQNEAQ (reference sequence).

The chain links TRBV7-2 to TRBJ2-6, with 7 positions matching TRBD1. This CDR3 is built from 13 residues. Germline CDR1 reads SGHTA; CDR2 reads FQGNSA. V dropped 7 bases and J dropped 15; count of bases not matched to a gene: 12. The CDR3 sequence is CASNNDRANGLTF. The CDR3 DNA reads TGTGCCAGCAACAATGACAGGGCAAATGGCCTGACTTTC.

The chain has TRBV5-1 and TRBJ2-2; D is ambiguous. The CDR3 has 14 amino acids. Germline assignment: CDR1 SGHRS and CDR2 YFSETQ. Trimming took off 0 bases at V and 6 bases at J, with 9 bases between the two ends. The CDR3 DNA follows: TGCGCCAGCAGCTTGGACTCCCCGCCCGGGGAGCTGTTTTTT. It encodes CASSLDSPPGELFF.

The chain carries TRBV6-6 and TRBJ1-2, with D unresolved. Germline loops: CDR1 MNHNY, CDR2 SVGAGI (reference sequence). The V and J ends lost 6 bases and 6 bases respectively, with 20 bases between them. The CDR3 runs to 15 residues. The CDR3 nucleotides are TGTGCCAGCAGCCCAGTCCGGGGAGAGTTCGATGGCTACACCTTC. As protein: CASSPVRGEFDGYTF.

The chain is built from TRBV15 and TRBJ2-3, with 7 positions matching TRBD2. J gave up 0 bases and V 9 bases, and 6 bases lay outside the gene matches. Germline V gives CDR1 LNHNV, CDR2 YYDKDF (reference sequence). The CDR3 is made up of 14 amino acids. The CDR3 nucleotides read TGTGCCACTAACCCGGGGGGTAGCACAGATACGCAGTATTTT. Protein: CATNPGGSTDTQYF.

The J gene is TRBJ1-1, the V gene TRBV6-8; D call uncertain. CDR1 and CDR2 (germline): MNHGY, SAAAGT. This CDR3 is built from 15 residues. The V and J ends lost 4 bases and 1 base respectively, with 13 bases between them. CDR3 coding DNA: TGTGCCAGCAGTTTTGGGAGAGAGGCGAACACTGAAGCTTTCTTT. Amino acid sequence: CASSFGREANTEAFF.

The chain recombines TRBV7-6 with TRBJ2-7; D is perhaps TRBD2 (5 bases). V dropped 5 bases and J dropped 0 bases, with 14 bases sitting between them. CDR3 length: 15 amino acids. Germline CDR1 SGHVS, CDR2 FNYEAQ. The CDR3 DNA reads TGTGCCAGCAGCCCGACCGGAGGAAGCTCCTACGAGCAGTACTTC. Translating it yields CASSPTGGSSYEQYF.

The gene calls are TRBV11-3 and TRBJ1-1; tentatively, D is TRBD1 (6 bases). This CDR3 region has 12 residues. Germline V CDR1 and CDR2: SGHNT, YENEEA. V was cut by 5 bases and J by 11 bases, with 15 bases left in between. CDR3 region: CASSQQQGYAFF. As DNA, the CDR3 is TGTGCCAGCAGCCAACAACAGGGCTATGCTTTCTTT.